The source of this T cell receptor (beta chain) is a study of cytomegalovirus exposure and HLA in healthy donors listed by TCRdb under 2017. General notes on the study: An earlier analysis of some 600 of the donors reported 276 Gb of sequence data and approximately 120 million unique TCR beta sequences obtained from around 180 million T cells. An earlier analysis of 450 to 750 of the donors used high-throughput TCR beta sequencing to judge whether each TCR beta V gene segment behaved as functional or pseudogenic. The genetic ancestry cluster associated with self-reported Caucasian donors included roughly 84% of the 300 to 400 genotyped donors. Typing coverage varied by locus: roughly 620-640 donors for A, B, C, DRB1 and DQB1; more than 500 for DQA1; approximately 570 for DPA1; approximately 470 for DPB1. To study patterns of TCR occurrence, a later analysis re-analyzed previously published TCR beta repertoires from just over 650 donors and added high-resolution HLA genotyping. Donor age, sex, ethnicity and CMV serostatus were collected together with the repertoire data. Both class I and class II loci were covered by HLA typing, at four-digit resolution. The study was designed to test whether signatures of past pathogen exposure could be identified by cataloging public T cell receptors. In a later genetic analysis, genome-wide SNP genotypes for about three fifths of the roughly 670 donors were used, and that subset was treated as a discovery cohort. Roughly 300 gigabases of sequencing data and 70 million to 85 million unique TCR sequences were included in an early release covering under 650 HLA-typed donors. The T cell repertoires of some 670 subjects were profiled by immunosequencing and related to cytomegalovirus serostatus. The later analysis used no new phenotypic data to find candidate immune exposures, relying instead on TCR beta sequences and their occurrence across donors. Across under 500 genotyped donors of the cohort, an average of about 240,000 unique TCR beta nucleotide sequences per donor were sequenced, and roughly 17% of those sequences were non-productive. Roughly five DR-DQ haplotypes were handled as single units for association and clustering because linkage in the cohort was strong. In addition to the first cohort of several hundred subjects, a separate validation cohort of under 150 different subjects was used. Every repertoire in the discovery cohort had been generated on one and the same sequencing platform. To predict cytomegalovirus infection status, the study brought together high-throughput TCR immunosequencing, statistical association of individual TCRs with disease status, and machine learning.

CDR1 and CDR2 are read off the germline V gene (reference sequence) as MNHEY and SMNVEV. Trimming leaves V shorter by 2 bases and J shorter by 6 bases, with the junction holding 8 bases beyond the gene matches. The CDR3 has 16 amino acids, counting the end cysteine and phenylalanine. Only the CDR3 DNA is retained, 48 bases long and in frame from the first base. The cohort was made up of approximately 670 healthy bone marrow donors. Cohort members were all nominally healthy when sampled, although unrecorded immune exposures were likely present. The donor tested CMV seropositive, placing the donor among the approximately 310 seropositive members of the cohort. Each donor provided a peripheral blood sample, and peripheral blood mononuclear cells were used for TCR beta sequencing. The Qiagen DNeasy Blood Extraction Kit was used to extract genomic DNA from the blood cell samples. Turning to this clone: The clone's antigen remains unknown. Base qualities are not provided; no much larger clone lies one nucleotide away.

The library was prepared using the immunoSEQ multiplex PCR assay. A mixture of 60 forward primers for TCR Vbeta segments and 13 reverse primers for TCR Jbeta segments was used in the multiplex PCR. The CDR3 region of rearranged TCR beta genes was amplified from genomic DNA with a multiplex PCR assay. Amplified TCR beta libraries were sequenced as 87-base-pair reads on the Illumina HiSeq System. In the original analysis: A later analysis tallied about 77 million unique TCR beta chains across the 666 repertoires, and approximately 9.9 million of those chains were shared by two or more donors. To remove PCR and sequencing errors, raw reads were error-corrected and collapsed into unique sequences using a nearest-neighbor algorithm that merged closely related sequences. To assign V, D and J gene segments, CDR3 sequences were aligned to IMGT reference sequences. Each retained sequence needed at least a six-nucleotide match to both a V gene segment and a J gene segment. Rearrangements were called productive when the CDR3 lacked stop codons and stayed in frame with V and J; all others were non-productive. CDR3 was defined according to IMGT convention as the region running from the second conserved V-encoded cysteine to the conserved J-encoded phenylalanine. The earlier analysis of some 550 of the donors excluded any sequence lacking an unambiguous match to a single V gene segment. An earlier analysis of a few hundred of the donors called V segments functional above 56.7% productive rearrangements and segregating when the between-donor standard deviation exceeded 5%. A statistical classification framework was built for diagnosing cytomegalovirus status from the catalog of TCR beta chain sequences. A later analysis assigned V and J genes by comparing TCR nucleotide sequences with IMGT/GENE-DB human TR gene sequences. Using the TCRdist pipeline, a later analysis assigned CDR3 sequences along with most-parsimonious VDJ recombination scenarios. In a later analysis, each TCR beta chain was defined by its CDR3 amino acid sequence together with its V-gene family, and reads lacking a unique V-gene family were excluded. In a later analysis, some 600 highly shared, low-generation-probability nucleotide sequences were removed to address suspected cross-contamination and a sequencing artifact. A later analysis calculated a clonal expansion index for each public chain from normalized within-repertoire ranks of inferred template counts. In a later analysis, generation probabilities were computed using a VDJ recombination model fitted to out-of-frame rearrangements, and the results were checked against IGoR. In a later analysis, TCR-TCR, TCR-HLA and TCR-CMV co-occurrence was scored with hypergeometric tests, and a repertoire-size bias correction was applied to TCR pairs. In a later analysis, false discovery rates were estimated by permuting HLA or CMV assignments 20 times. A later analysis grouped co-occurring TCRs with DBSCAN, adding TCRdist sequence similarity when clustering within HLA-allele-positive subsets. Repertoires with fewer than 30,000 or more than 120,000 public chains were left out of co-occurrence clustering, as were about 5 repertoires with anomalous nucleotide sharing. TCRdb holds this immuneACCESS table with in-frame rearrangements only. Some clones are missing; in checked studies, unresolved V genes explain under half, and the rest has no known cause. V and J calls and clone size follow that table, whereas D and trimming were derived from the DNA. The sample profile shows roughly 160,000 clones; over 75% of them were found once. Clones ranked in the top ten supply 1% of the sample.

Broader findings and caveats from the paper: The sequencing pipeline was judged likely to have produced a cluster of highly shared sequence variants as a technical artifact. Specific HLA alleles were associated with 15,000 to 20,000 TCR beta sequences at a false discovery rate of 0.05 in a later analysis. It was suggested by the authors that the approach could potentially be generalized to other disease states and immunological phenotypes. Immune exposure information for the cohort was limited to CMV serostatus. Cytomegalovirus status was reported to be diagnosed by the classifier with high specificity and sensitivity in both the original and validation cohorts. When HLA alleles, especially DR and DQ, strongly co-occurred, TCR associations were difficult to assign to individual alleles. A further reported finding was that TCR beta sequences accurately predicted the HLA-A and HLA-B alleles for most subjects in the first cohort. In this cohort, only TCR beta chains were sequenced, and detectable features were limited by the absence of alpha or paired-chain data. Linkage disequilibrium might explain the correlated functional status among segregating V segments, but an unknown experimental factor could not be excluded. Three of the identified cytomegalovirus-associated TCR beta chains were confirmed in vitro to be specific for cytomegalovirus antigens. The presence/absence analyses assumed that sequencing depth was roughly uniform across donors, and that assumption may not be true. Several of the top co-occurrence clusters appeared to be linked to parvovirus B19, influenza, CMV and Epstein-Barr virus, according to a later analysis. Some IMGT-functional V segments, including TRBV6-2 and TRBV6-3, could not be told apart with the 87-base-pair reads, so those segments were excluded. An earlier analysis of roughly 570 of the donors showed that most TCR beta V segments appeared in productive rearrangements either about 87% or about 30% of the time, which broadly matched IMGT annotations. The earlier analysis of around 600 of the donors excluded 15 to 20 rarely observed V segments, including chromosome 9 orphons, because counts were too low. A later analysis found that most CMV-associated TCR beta chains appeared HLA-restricted, with HLA associations seemingly driven largely by CMV exposure. A later genetic analysis reported fewer N-insertions in productive TCRs among donors in an Asian-associated ancestry cluster than the roughly 650-donor mean. An association between a missense DCLRE1C variant and V-gene and J-gene trimming of TCR beta chains was found in a later genetic analysis and replicated in an independent cohort. Compared with equally common non-associated chains, HLA-associated TCR beta chains in a later analysis were more clonally expanded and had lower generation probabilities. While some public TCRs were present in many individuals, most TCR sequences turned up only very rarely across donors. In the study, approximately 160 TCR beta chains were listed as associated with cytomegalovirus. Because HLA typing was missing for some donors at each locus, association tests included only the typed subset. In a later analysis, TCR association rates were found to vary across HLA loci, with the most associated TCRs seen for DRB1 alleles and the fewest for HLA-C alleles.

Sequenced material: PBMCs. The V and J segments used are TRBV27 and TRBJ2-1; 9 central nucleotides agree with TRBD1. The receptor's source is a woman aged 50 to 60 in good health and CMV-seropositive. The nucleotides read TGTGCCAGCAGTTTAAGTAGGACAGGGGTCGGCAATGAGCAGTTCTTC. The translation is CASSLSRTGVGNEQFF.